This record concerns one T cell receptor (beta chain) sequence. The authors' processing: Estimated nucleated cell counts came from reference gene primer amplification. Data came from immunoSEQ multiplex PCR; TCRdb stores just in-frame clones and leaves some out. V and J calls and clone size are as listed in that table; D and trimming were resolved from the DNA. In the table there are roughly 180,000 clones, roughly 82% of which are singletons. With 0 bases clipped from V and 3 bases from J, the junction kept 10 bases outside the gene matches. CDR1 and CDR2 (germline): LGHDT, YNNKEL (reference sequence). The CDR3 loop spans 17 amino acids. This sample was included in a study of blood T cell repertoires in COVID-19. On the study more broadly: The study drew acute and convalescent COVID-19 samples from the United States, Italy and Spain.

Sequenced sample: peripheral blood. This sequence was found in a woman in her 30s with acute or convalescent COVID-19. The chain employs TRBV3-1 (or the pseudogene TRBV3-2) and TRBJ1-2, with 7 bases lining up with TRBD1. CDR3 nucleotides: TGTGCCAGCAGCCAAGATCGCCTAGGGGGCCTTCACTATGGCTACACCTTC. Translation gives CASSQDRLGGLHYGYTF.